This T cell receptor beta chain is from a study of shared clonotypes between healthy human individuals. Study-wide results and limits: Despite large depth, rarefaction showed incomplete sorted-subset sequencing.

The ends were cut back, 3 bases at V and 2 bases at J, with 8 bases in the middle. CDR1 is MDHEN, CDR2 SYDVKM, per germline. This CDR3 comprises 14 residues. CD4+ cells were split into CD45RA+ naive and CD45RA-negative memory subsets. An even split of each subset's genomic DNA across several immunoSEQ plates was performed. TCRdb's table, derived via immunoSEQ multiplex PCR, lists solely in-frame clones and lacks some. The sample consists of 950,000 to 1,100,000 clones, about 84% of them appearing once. Comments on this clone: Its antigen remains unidentified.

What was sequenced was memory CD4+ T cells from PBMCs. The subset is: CD45RA-negative fraction. The clonotype was recovered from a young man in good health. Some clones in this sample may be carry-over from other donors' samples. This chain joins TRBV28 and TRBJ1-3, with D uncertain. CDR3 sequence: CASSLRGPGNTIYF. The CDR3 nucleotides read TGTGCCAGCAGTTTGAGAGGGCCTGGAAACACCATATATTTT. Based on the CDR3 plus reference TRBV28 and TRBJ1-3, the full variable domain is DVKVTQSSRYLVKRTGEKVFLECVQDMDHENMFWYRQDPGLGLRLIYFSYDVKMKEKGDIPEGYSVSREKKERFSLILESASTNQTSMYLCASSLRGPGNTIYFGEGSWLTVV.